This TCR beta chain was recovered during a study of T cell responses to AZD1222 COVID-19 vaccine. Study-level findings and limits: At 160-218 and 743-854, vaccine-associated CD4 TCRs were dominant, and they spanned spike.

On this clone itself: Antigen: not known.

Germline lookup yields CDR1 SQVTM and CDR2 ANQGSEA. The CDR3 spans 12 residues. V was shortened by 4 bases and J by 7 bases, with 11 bases between the two germline ends. The repertoire was sequenced with immunoSEQ multiplex PCR; TCRdb's copy has only in-frame clones and lacks some. The repertoire holds around 100,000 clones, with around 90% as singletons. This TCR was sampled from an adult who received the AZD1222 COVID-19 vaccine. Sequenced here: peripheral blood, sampled 28 days after the second AZD1222 dose. The chain links TRBV29-1 to TRBJ1-5; D is uncertain. The CDR3 sequence is CSVGGGDQPQHF. The CDR3 DNA follows: TGCAGCGTTGGTGGAGGCGACCAGCCCCAGCATTTT.